The 9 T cell receptor beta chains presented below share a single source sample, sequenced in a study of T cells after somatic rescue of genetic block. Some clones are missing from TCRdb's copy, which holds only in-frame ones; the method was immunoSEQ multiplex PCR. This table holds 100,000 to 120,000 clones, under 95% found once. Input material: peripheral blood mononuclear cells (PBMCs). The receptors stem from a woman aged 18-35 years.

V and J are TRBV30 and TRBJ1-2; 7 bases are a match to TRBD1. The CDR3 is 13 residues long. Germline V gene lookup returns CDR1 GTSNPN and CDR2 SVGIG (reference sequence). V shed 3 bases, J shed 6 bases, and the junction held 7 bases outside the gene matches. Written as DNA, the CDR3 is TGTGCCTGGAGGAACAGGGGCAGGAATGGCTACACCTTC. Translating gives CAWRNRGRNGYTF. Together with reference TRBV30 and TRBJ1-2, the CDR3 gives the full variable domain: SQTIHQWPATLVQPVGSPLSLECTVEGTSNPNLYWYRQAAGRGLQLLFYSVGIGQISSEVPQNLSASRPQDRQFILSSKKLLLSDSGFYLCAWRNRGRNGYTFGSGTRLTVV.

J is TRBJ1-6 and V is TRBV6-1; 7 bases align to TRBD1. CDR1 and CDR2 from the germline V gene are MNHNS and SASEGT. The J segment lost 4 bases and the V segment lost 8 bases, leaving 2 bases of the junction unmatched. This CDR3 comprises 13 residues. Here the CDR3 reads CASAGQYNSPLHF. The CDR3 DNA is TGTGCCAGCGCGGGACAGTATAATTCACCCCTCCACTTT.

The J gene is TRBJ1-2, the V gene TRBV2; 8 positions agree with TRBD1. V lost 11 bases, J lost 4 bases, and 12 bases stayed unmatched. CDR1 is SNHLY and CDR2 is FYNNEI in the germline V gene. This CDR3 has 14 residues. The CDR3 bases are TGTGCCTACCTGGCGGACAGGGTCAGCTATGGCTACACCTTC. Protein sequence: CAYLADRVSYGYTF.

This chain joins TRBV2 and TRBJ1-3, with no clear D. In germline, CDR1 is SNHLY, CDR2 FYNNEI. This CDR3 is built from 14 residues. V lost 4 bases to trimming and J lost 0 bases, with 7 bases between them. CDR3: CASSVYTSGNTIYF. As DNA, the CDR3 is TGTGCCAGCAGTGTTTACACCTCTGGAAACACCATATATTTT.

The V call is TRBV6-1, the J call TRBJ2-3; D gene unclear. Deletions cut 7 bases from V and 4 bases from J, with 9 bases between. Germline CDR1 reads MNHNS; CDR2 reads SASEGT. The CDR3 totals 12 residues. In nucleotides, the CDR3 is TGTGCCAGCACGCCGGGCGCAGATACGCAGTATTTT. Translation: CASTPGADTQYF.

The chain links TRBV7-9 to TRBJ1-1; no reliable D call. CDR3 length: 14 amino acids. Germline CDR1 reads SEHNR; CDR2 reads FQNEAQ (reference sequence). The ends were cut back, 4 bases at V and 6 bases at J, with 15 bases in the middle. CDR3 protein: CASSSLPSVPEAFF. CDR3 in DNA: TGTGCCAGCAGCTCACTCCCAAGCGTCCCTGAAGCTTTCTTT.

This chain uses TRBV6-1 with TRBJ1-1; 10 bases match TRBD1. Germline V lookup: CDR1 MNHNS, CDR2 SASEGT. V was pared by 3 bases and J by 1 base, with 8 bases of the junction left unmatched. There are 17 residues in the CDR3. The CDR3: CASSDRDRGFRNTEAFF. As DNA, the CDR3 is TGTGCCAGCAGTGACCGGGACAGGGGTTTCCGGAACACTGAAGCTTTCTTT.

The V and J genes are TRBV4-3 and TRBJ1-4; tentatively, D is TRBD1 (5 bases). The CDR3 has 15 amino acids. Germline V gene data show CDR1 as LGHNA and CDR2 as YSLEER. The V end was cut by 4 bases, the J end by 8 bases, with 17 bases between. The CDR3 DNA reads TGCGCCAGCAGCCTCACCTGGCGGGCAGGGGAAAAACTGTTTTTT. This codes for CASSLTWRAGEKLFF.

CDR3 coding DNA: TGTGCCAGCAGCCCAGGTTTTAGCTCCTACGAGCAGTACTTC. Residues: CASSPGFSSYEQYF. This rearrangement joins TRBV13 to TRBJ2-7; D not resolved. Trimming took 5 bases from V and 0 from J, leaving 11 bases between them. Germline CDR1 is PRHDT and CDR2 is FYEKMQ (reference sequence). This CDR3 has 14 amino acids.